This TCR beta chain was captured by sequencing in a study of T cell changes during pregnancy in multiple sclerosis. The assay was immunoSEQ multiplex PCR, and TCRdb's table has in-frame clones only and misses some. This table holds under 70,000 clones, around 93% found once. Germline assignment: CDR1 SGHTA and CDR2 FQGTGA. CDR3 length: 13 amino acids. The J segment lost 2 bases and the V segment lost 4 bases, leaving 1 base of the junction unmatched. The chain links TRBV7-3 to TRBJ1-1; 7 bases fit TRBD1. This sequence originates from a female donor with multiple sclerosis, enrolled in a pregnancy study. The sequencing used CD4+ T cells from peripheral blood mononuclear cells, collected in the first trimester of pregnancy. CDR3 bases: TGTGCCAGCAGCTGGGACAGCAACACTGAAGCTTTCTTT. It yields the protein CASSWDSNTEAFF.